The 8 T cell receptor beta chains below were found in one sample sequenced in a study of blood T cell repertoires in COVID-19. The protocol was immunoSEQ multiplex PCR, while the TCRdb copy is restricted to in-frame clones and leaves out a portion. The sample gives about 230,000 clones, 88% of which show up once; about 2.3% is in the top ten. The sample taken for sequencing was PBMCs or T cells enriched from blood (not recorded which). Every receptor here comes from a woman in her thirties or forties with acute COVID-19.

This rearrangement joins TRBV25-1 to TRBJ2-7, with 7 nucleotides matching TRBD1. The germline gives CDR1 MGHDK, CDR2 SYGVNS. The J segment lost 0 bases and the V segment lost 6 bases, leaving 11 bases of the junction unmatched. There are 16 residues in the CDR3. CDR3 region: CASSPEGARSSYEQYF. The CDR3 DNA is TGTGCCAGCAGCCCCGAGGGGGCGAGGAGCTCCTACGAGCAGTACTTC.

The CDR3 bases are TGTGCCAGCAGCTTTGGGGGGACGAACACCGGGGAGCTGTTTTTT. As protein: CASSFGGTNTGELFF. This chain connects TRBV5-4 to TRBJ2-2; D may be TRBD2 (6 bases). The CDR3 runs 15 residues. Trimming took off 2 bases at V and 0 bases at J, with 8 bases between the two ends. Germline values: CDR1 SGHNT, CDR2 YYREEE (reference sequence). Based on the CDR3 plus reference TRBV5-4 and TRBJ2-2, the full variable domain is ETGVTQSPTHLIKTRGQQVTLRCSSQSGHNTVSWYQQALGQGPQFIFQYYREEENGRGNFPPRFSGLQFPNYSSELNVNALELDDSALYLCASSFGGTNTGELFFGEGSRLTVL.

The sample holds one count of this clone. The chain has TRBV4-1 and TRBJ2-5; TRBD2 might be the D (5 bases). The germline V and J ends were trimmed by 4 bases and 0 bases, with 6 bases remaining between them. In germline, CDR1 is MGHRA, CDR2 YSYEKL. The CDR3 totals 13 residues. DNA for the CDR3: TGCGCCAGCAGCCTGGAGGACCAAGAGACCCAGTACTTC. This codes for CASSLEDQETQYF.

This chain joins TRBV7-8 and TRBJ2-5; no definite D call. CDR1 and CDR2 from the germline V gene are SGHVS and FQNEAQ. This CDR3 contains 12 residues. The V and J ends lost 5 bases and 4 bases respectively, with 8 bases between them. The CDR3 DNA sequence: TGTGCCAGCAGCCAGTCGGGAGAGACCCAGTACTTC. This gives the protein CASSQSGETQYF.

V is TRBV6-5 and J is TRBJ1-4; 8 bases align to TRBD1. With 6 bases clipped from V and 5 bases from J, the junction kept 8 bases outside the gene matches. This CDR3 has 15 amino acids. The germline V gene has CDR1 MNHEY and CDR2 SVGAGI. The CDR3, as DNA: TGTGCCAGCAGGGAGCAGGGGGCCTGGAATGAAAAACTGTTTTTT. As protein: CASREQGAWNEKLFF.

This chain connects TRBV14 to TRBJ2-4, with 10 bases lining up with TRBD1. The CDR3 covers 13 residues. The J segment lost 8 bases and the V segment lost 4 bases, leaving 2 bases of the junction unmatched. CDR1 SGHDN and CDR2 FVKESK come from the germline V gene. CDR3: CASSLGTGDIQYF. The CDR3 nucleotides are TGTGCCAGCAGCCTTGGGACAGGGGACATTCAGTACTTC.

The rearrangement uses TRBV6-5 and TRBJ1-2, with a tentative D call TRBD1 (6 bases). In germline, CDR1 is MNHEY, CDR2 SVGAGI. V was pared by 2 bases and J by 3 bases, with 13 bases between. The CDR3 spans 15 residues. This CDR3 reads CASSYADSSYYGYTF. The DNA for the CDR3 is TGTGCCAGCAGTTACGCGGACAGCTCATACTATGGCTACACCTTC.

This CDR3 reads CASSEPADAGTGTFYEQYF. The DNA for the CDR3 is TGTGCCAGCAGTGAACCCGCCGATGCCGGGACAGGGACCTTCTACGAGCAGTACTTC. This chain joins TRBV6-1 and TRBJ2-7, with 9 bases lining up with TRBD1. This CDR3 is 19 amino acids long. Germline V gives CDR1 MNHNS, CDR2 SASEGT. The V and J ends lost 2 bases and 3 bases, in that order; junction bases with no gene match: 17.